The clone carrying this T cell receptor (beta chain) turned up a few times. The antigen remains unidentified. Deletions cut 3 bases from V and 0 bases from J, with 17 bases between. The CDR3 contains 16 residues. Germline values: CDR1 GTSNPN, CDR2 SVGIG (reference sequence). The data are from a study of blood T cells in healthy people across ages. General observations from the study: In long-lived donors, naive CD4+ cell counts and diversity exceeded those of aged donors.

Primers used in a second PCR of roughly 6 to 11 cycles were a sample-barcoded 5' primer and a J-beta primer mix. TCRdb recomputed calls from the 5' RACE reads with MiXCR, one row per CDR3 protein. The sample records hundreds of thousands of distinct CDR3 sequences, less than 35% being singletons. This sequence joins TRBV30 and TRBJ1-2, with D tentatively TRBD1 (6 bases). The sequencing sample was made of blood. The sequence was obtained from a woman at least 80 years old in good health. DNA for the CDR3: TGTGCCTGGAGAGGGGGGAGGGACCGGCCTAACTATGGCTACACCTTC. Translated, it gives CAWRGGRDRPNYGYTF.